These T cell receptor beta chains were read from a single sample in a study of blood T cell repertoires in COVID-19. Clones were sequenced by immunoSEQ multiplex PCR, and TCRdb holds only the in-frame ones, with some missing. In the table there are some 130,000 clones, around 88% of which are singletons. The sample was peripheral blood. These receptor sequences come from a man in his fifties with acute or convalescent COVID-19. The CDR3 runs from the conserved cysteine through the conserved F or W. D genes are given only for firm matches. Clone size is not always given. Where it is, it says once, few, many or a class for expanded clones.

>-|TRBD1|TRBV2|TRBJ1-5
TGTGCCAGCAGCGCCCCCGGGACAGCTAGCAATCAGCCCCAGCATTTT
CASSAPGTASNQPQHF
>-|-|TRBV3-1/TRBV3-2|TRBJ1-1
TGTGCCAGCAGCCAAGGACAGATCGAAGCTTTCTTT
CASSQGQIEAFF
>-|-|TRBV5-1|TRBJ1-6
TGCGCCAGCAGCTTGGCCGGAGGGAATTCACCCCTCCACTTT
CASSLAGGNSPLHF
>-|TRBD1|TRBV2|TRBJ1-4
TGTGCCAGCAAGTCCGGGACAGGGGACGAAAAACTGTTTTTT
CASKSGTGDEKLFF
>-|TRBD2|TRBV7-9|TRBJ2-3
TGTGCCAGCAGCTTAGCACCGCGGGGGGCAGCAGATACGCAGTATTTT
CASSLAPRGAADTQYF
>once|TRBD1|TRBV2|TRBJ1-1
TGTGCCAGCAGTGGGGGACAGGGTGGTGAAGCTTTCTTT
CASSGGQGGEAFF
>-|-|TRBV28|TRBJ1-4
TGTGCCAGCGGGAGGGGTCGAAATGAAAAACTGTTTTTT
CASGRGRNEKLFF
>-|TRBD1|TRBV5-1|TRBJ1-2
TGCGCCAGCGGCTACCCACAGGGGGACTATGGCTACACCTTC
CASGYPQGDYGYTF
>-|-|TRBV7-2|TRBJ2-3
TGTGCCAGCAGCCTACCCTTTACAGATACGCAGTATTTT
CASSLPFTDTQYF
>-|-|TRBV19|TRBJ1-1
TGTGCCAGTAGTATAGTCCGACAGGCTTTCGTGTACACTGAAGCTTTCTTT
CASSIVRQAFVYTEAFF
>-|TRBD2|TRBV11-2|TRBJ2-2
TGTGCCAGCAGCTTATGGGACGGCGGGGGCGGGGAGCTGTTTTTT
CASSLWDGGGGELFF
>-|-|TRBV27|TRBJ2-7
TGTGCCAGCAGTTGGCAGGGCATCCCCTACGAGCAGTACTTC
CASSWQGIPYEQYF
>-|-|TRBV9|TRBJ1-2
TGTGCCAGCAGCGTAGAGTCCCAGCCTACTATAAAAGGCTACACCTTC
CASSVESQPTIKGYTF
>-|-|TRBV5-1|TRBJ2-5
TGCGCCAGCAGCTCAAGGGGCCAAGAGACCCAGTACTTC
CASSSRGQETQYF
>-|TRBD1|TRBV6-5|TRBJ1-2
TGTGCCAGCAGTATAGAAGGGGGCGTTTCGGGTTCTTTC
CASSIEGGVSGSF
>once|-|TRBV10-3|TRBJ1-5
TGTGCCTCCCAAGGGGGGCAGGGAGGGCAGCCCCAGCATTTT
CASQGGQGGQPQHF
>once|-|TRBV4-1|TRBJ1-5
TGCGCCAGCAGCCAAGATGGAGGGCGCAATCAGCCCCAGCATTTT
CASSQDGGRNQPQHF
>-|-|TRBV19|TRBJ2-6
TGTGCCAGTAGTATGGCCGTATCTGGGGCCAACGTCCTGACTTTC
CASSMAVSGANVLTF
>-|-|TRBV9|TRBJ1-6
TGTGCCAGCAGCCCCGGGAACTATAATTCACCCCTCCACTTT
CASSPGNYNSPLHF
>-|-|TRBV2|TRBJ2-5
TGTGCCAGCCATCCCGGGGGACCGGGGGAGACCCAGTACTTC
CASHPGGPGETQYF
>-|TRBD1|TRBV5-1|TRBJ2-7
TGCGCCAGCAGCTTCCGGGACAGAGAAGGCGAGCAGTACTTC
CASSFRDREGEQYF
>-|-|TRBV29-1|TRBJ1-1
TGCAGCGTTGAAATTGGGGGCGGAGACACTGAAGCTTTCTTT
CSVEIGGGDTEAFF
>once|TRBD2|TRBV18|TRBJ2-1
TGTGCCAGCTCCGGGGGGGAGCGCTTTGAGCAGTTCTTC
CASSGGERFEQFF
>few|-|TRBV5-1|TRBJ1-2
TGCGCCAGCAGCTTGGCCGTGGACGTGTCGGGAGGCTACACCTTC
CASSLAVDVSGGYTF
>-|TRBD1|TRBV5-1|TRBJ2-1
TGCGCCAGCAGCTTGGGACAGGGGGCGCGGGTGGACAATGAGCAGTTCTTC
CASSLGQGARVDNEQFF
>few|TRBD1|TRBV9|TRBJ1-1
TGTGCCAGCAGCGGAATTACAGGGGGAGGCACTGAAGCTTTCTTT
CASSGITGGGTEAFF
>once|-|TRBV2|TRBJ2-7
TGTGCCAGCAGTGCGCCGGGAGTCGACGAGCAGTACTTC
CASSAPGVDEQYF
>few|TRBD2|TRBV27|TRBJ2-2
TGTGCCAGCAGTCGGCTAGCGGTTGGGCCCACCGGGGAGCTGTTTTTT
CASSRLAVGPTGELFF
>-|-|TRBV6-5|TRBJ1-1
TGTGCCAGCGGAATCGGACAGCCGAACACTGAAGCTTTCTTT
CASGIGQPNTEAFF
>-|-|TRBV11-2|TRBJ2-3
TGTGCCAGCAGCCCCTATTTCAGGCAGTCTAGCACAGATACGCAGTATTTT
CASSPYFRQSSTDTQYF
>-|-|TRBV19|TRBJ1-2
TGTGCCAGTAGTATCGGCTCCCGGGGGGTTTCTAACTATGGCTACACCTTC
CASSIGSRGVSNYGYTF
>-|TRBD2|TRBV2|TRBJ2-3
TGTGCCAGCAGTGTATTTGGACTAGCGGGGGAAGATACGCAGTATTTT
CASSVFGLAGEDTQYF
>-|-|TRBV10-3|TRBJ2-2
TGTGCCATCAGGAGGAATCACGGGGAGCTGTTTTTT
CAIRRNHGELFF
>-|-|TRBV4-1|TRBJ1-3
TGCGCCAGCAGCCAAGAGGCTCGAAGATTCGGAAACACCATATATTTT
CASSQEARRFGNTIYF
>-|-|TRBV6-5|TRBJ2-7
TGTGCCAGCAAGTGGGTAGCGGAGTCCTACGAGCAGTACTTC
CASKWVAESYEQYF
>-|-|TRBV7-2|TRBJ1-6
TGTGCCAGCAGCTTAGCGGGCACCAATAATTCACCCCTCCACTTT
CASSLAGTNNSPLHF
>few|-|TRBV29-1|TRBJ2-3
TGCAGCGTTTTTGGCGGTCGCACAGATACGCAGTATTTT
CSVFGGRTDTQYF
>-|-|TRBV7-9|TRBJ1-1
TGTGCCAGCAGCTTAGGGGGACAACGTGGGAGTACTGAAGCTTTCTTT
CASSLGGQRGSTEAFF
>-|-|TRBV9|TRBJ1-2
TGTGCCAGCAGCGCCCGGACAGACGGCCTAACCTTC
CASSARTDGLTF
>-|-|TRBV3-1/TRBV3-2|TRBJ2-5
TGTGCCAGCAGCCAGGATCGACTTGGCCAAGAGACCCAGTACTTC
CASSQDRLGQETQYF
>-|-|TRBV4-1|TRBJ1-3
TGCGCCAGCAGCCCTGAGGGGGGGGGCTGGAACACCATATATTTT
CASSPEGGGWNTIYF
>-|TRBD1|TRBV5-1|TRBJ1-3
TGCGCCAGCAGCGAGTTAACAGGGGACGCCGGAAACACCATATATTTT
CASSELTGDAGNTIYF
>-|TRBD2|TRBV5-1|TRBJ2-1
TGCGCCAGCAGCTTGGTCCCGGGGGGTGAGCAGTTCTTC
CASSLVPGGEQFF
>-|TRBD1|TRBV2|TRBJ2-2
TGTGCCAGCAGATTTGGACAGGCCAACACCGGGGAGCTGTTTTTT
CASRFGQANTGELFF
>once|-|TRBV14|TRBJ1-2
TGTGCCAGCAGCCAAGTTGGAGCCGGGACTTTCTATGGCTACACCTTC
CASSQVGAGTFYGYTF